These T cell receptor beta chains were read from a single sample in a study of blood T cell repertoires in COVID-19. Assay used: immunoSEQ multiplex PCR; TCRdb lists only in-frame clones, some missing. The repertoire holds 150,000 to 200,000 clones, with approximately 89% as singletons. The source material was peripheral blood. These receptor sequences come from a woman aged 25 to 45 with acute or convalescent COVID-19. Both conserved end residues are part of each CDR3. Each record gives: D gene, J gene, V gene, clone size, CDR3 protein, CDR3 DNA. The D gene is left open where the match is weak. Only some rows state a clone size, as once, few, many or a class for expanded clones.

NA	TRBJ2-4	TRBV6-2/TRBV6-3	NA	CASSPLAKNIQYF	TGTGCCAGCAGCCCCTTAGCCAAAAACATTCAGTACTTC
TRBD2	TRBJ2-3	TRBV28	NA	CASSLDLAEAGTDTQYF	TGTGCCAGCAGTCTGGACCTAGCGGAGGCGGGGACAGATACGCAGTATTTT
TRBD1	TRBJ2-7	TRBV2	NA	CASSEMDRHSYEQYF	TGTGCCAGCAGTGAAATGGACAGGCACTCCTACGAGCAGTACTTC
NA	TRBJ1-1	TRBV5-1	NA	CASSPRQAGDTEAFF	TGCGCCAGCAGCCCAAGACAGGCTGGGGACACTGAAGCTTTCTTT
NA	TRBJ2-1	TRBV27	NA	CASSPRQSNEQFF	TGTGCCAGCAGTCCTAGACAGTCCAATGAGCAGTTCTTC
NA	TRBJ2-1	TRBV9	NA	CASSVVALDEQFF	TGTGCCAGCAGCGTAGTAGCGCTGGATGAGCAGTTCTTC
TRBD2	TRBJ2-3	TRBV5-1	NA	CASSLGILAGEDTQYF	TGCGCCAGCAGCTTGGGGATACTAGCGGGAGAGGATACGCAGTATTTT
NA	TRBJ1-4	TRBV5-1	NA	CASSLEGGGGEKLFF	TGCGCCAGCAGCTTGGAAGGGGGTGGCGGGGAAAAACTGTTTTTT
TRBD1	TRBJ2-1	TRBV5-1	once	CASSRGTGGNEQFF	TGCGCCAGCAGTAGGGGGACAGGGGGCAATGAGCAGTTCTTC
NA	TRBJ1-2	TRBV28	NA	CASTLYTNYGYTF	TGTGCCAGCACCCTCTATACTAACTATGGCTACACCTTC
TRBD2	TRBJ2-7	TRBV18	NA	CASSPYVLAGVFNEQYF	TGTGCCAGCTCACCTTATGTACTAGCGGGAGTATTTAACGAGCAGTACTTC
TRBD2	TRBJ2-1	TRBV7-9	NA	CASSLVAGDNEQFF	TGTGCCAGCAGCTTAGTAGCGGGGGACAATGAGCAGTTCTTC
TRBD1	TRBJ1-3	TRBV6-5	NA	CASTESRQGNTIYF	TGTGCCAGCACCGAAAGCCGACAGGGGAACACCATATATTTT
TRBD1	TRBJ2-3	TRBV5-1	NA	CASSLQGADTQYF	TGCGCCAGCAGCTTACAGGGGGCAGATACGCAGTATTTT
NA	TRBJ2-1	TRBV6-5	NA	CASSYLTNSYNEQFF	TGTGCCAGCAGTTACTTGACTAACTCCTACAATGAGCAGTTCTTC
NA	TRBJ1-1	TRBV12-3/TRBV12-4	NA	CASSRDTEAFF	TGTGCCAGCAGCCGGGACACTGAAGCTTTCTTT
TRBD2	TRBJ2-1	TRBV4-1	NA	CASSQAPGLAGGPNEQFF	TGCGCCAGCAGCCAGGCCCCGGGACTAGCGGGAGGCCCCAATGAGCAGTTCTTC
NA	TRBJ1-3	TRBV29-1	NA	CSVVWGGLSGNTIYF	TGCAGCGTTGTTTGGGGAGGGCTCTCTGGAAACACCATATATTTT
TRBD2	TRBJ2-7	TRBV18	once	CASSPPLAGVEQYF	TGTGCCAGCTCACCCCCTCTAGCGGGAGTGGAGCAGTACTTC
TRBD2	TRBJ2-4	TRBV5-1	NA	CASSLAQGLTSGIQYF	TGCGCCAGCAGCTTGGCTCAGGGACTAACGTCAGGCATTCAGTACTTC
NA	TRBJ2-6	TRBV19	NA	CASTGASSSGANVLTF	TGTGCCAGTACAGGGGCCTCTAGCTCTGGGGCCAACGTCCTGACTTTC
NA	TRBJ1-6	TRBV3-1/TRBV3-2	NA	CASSQERTPLHF	TGTGCCAGCAGCCAAGAGAGAACACCCCTCCACTTT
NA	TRBJ2-2	TRBV5-4	NA	CASSLAYVGELFF	TGTGCCAGCAGCTTGGCCTACGTTGGGGAGCTGTTTTTT
NA	TRBJ1-1	TRBV27	NA	CASSSLQHRTEAFF	TGTGCCAGCAGTTCCTTACAGCATAGGACTGAAGCTTTCTTT
NA	TRBJ2-1	TRBV27	once	CASSYAGQTNEQFF	TGTGCCAGCAGCTATGCCGGTCAAACTAATGAGCAGTTCTTC
NA	TRBJ2-1	TRBV5-1	once	CASSSLPQDSNNEQFF	TGCGCCAGCAGCTCTTTACCCCAAGACTCAAACAATGAGCAGTTCTTC
TRBD2	TRBJ2-4	TRBV6-2/TRBV6-3	NA	CASSVAGLVNIQYF	TGTGCCAGCAGTGTAGCGGGCCTAGTCAACATTCAGTACTTC
NA	TRBJ2-4	TRBV5-6	NA	CASSLAAGKNIQYF	TGTGCCAGCAGCTTAGCGGCCGGAAAAAACATTCAGTACTTC
NA	TRBJ2-1	TRBV27	NA	CAKPQVAYNEQFF	TGTGCCAAGCCTCAGGTTGCCTACAATGAGCAGTTCTTC
NA	TRBJ1-5	TRBV12-5	NA	CASGPGHNQPQHF	TGTGCTAGTGGTCCGGGACACAATCAGCCCCAGCATTTT
TRBD1	TRBJ2-7	TRBV6-5	NA	CASSPPGQDATEQYF	TGTGCCAGCAGTCCGCCGGGACAGGACGCTACCGAGCAGTACTTC
NA	TRBJ1-2	TRBV19	NA	CASSDLPTDYYGYTF	TGTGCCAGTAGTGACCTCCCGACAGATTACTATGGCTACACCTTC
NA	TRBJ2-5	TRBV5-1	NA	CASSLSGIETQYF	TGCGCCAGCAGTTTGTCAGGGATAGAGACCCAGTACTTC
TRBD2	TRBJ2-1	TRBV20-1	NA	CSASGGLAGGEQFF	TGCAGTGCTAGTGGGGGACTAGCGGGAGGTGAGCAGTTCTTC
NA	TRBJ2-7	TRBV28	NA	CASSLAAYEQYF	TGTGCCAGCAGTTTAGCGGCCTACGAGCAGTACTTC
TRBD2	TRBJ2-1	TRBV28	NA	CASRTGGTHNEQFF	TGTGCCAGCAGGACGGGAGGTACCCACAATGAGCAGTTCTTC
NA	TRBJ2-6	TRBV25-1	NA	CASSESITSGANVLTF	TGTGCCAGCAGTGAATCTATTACCTCTGGGGCCAACGTCCTGACTTTC
NA	TRBJ1-5	TRBV30	NA	CAWSIGWAGGNQPQHF	TGTGCCTGGAGTATTGGCTGGGCCGGGGGGAATCAGCCCCAGCATTTT
NA	TRBJ2-1	TRBV7-9	NA	CASSLTLASYNEQFF	TGTGCCAGCAGCTTAACGCTAGCCTCCTACAATGAGCAGTTCTTC
NA	TRBJ2-7	TRBV6-5	NA	CASPGSGDGYEQYF	TGTGCCAGCCCCGGTAGCGGAGACGGGTACGAGCAGTACTTC
NA	TRBJ2-5	TRBV5-1	NA	CASQYNQETQYF	TGCGCCAGCCAGTACAACCAAGAGACCCAGTACTTC
TRBD1	TRBJ1-6	TRBV15	NA	CATSSRTGVGSPLHF	TGTGCCACCAGCTCCCGGACAGGGGTAGGGTCACCCCTCCACTTT
TRBD1	TRBJ2-7	TRBV20-1	NA	CSAGDRDEQYF	TGCAGTGCTGGAGACAGGGACGAGCAGTACTTC
TRBD1	TRBJ2-7	TRBV13	NA	CASSSWGQGENEQYF	TGTGCCAGCAGCTCGTGGGGACAGGGTGAAAACGAGCAGTACTTC
NA	TRBJ2-3	TRBV9	NA	CASTLVGGTDTQYF	TGTGCCAGCACCTTGGTTGGAGGCACAGATACGCAGTATTTT
NA	TRBJ2-5	TRBV29-1	NA	CSVEGGRRRETQYF	TGCAGCGTTGAAGGTGGGAGAAGGAGAGAGACCCAGTACTTC
TRBD1	TRBJ2-4	TRBV2	NA	CASSEIGTGLAKNIQYF	TGTGCCAGCAGTGAAATTGGGACAGGCCTAGCCAAAAACATTCAGTACTTC
NA	TRBJ2-1	TRBV28	NA	CASSFTREQFF	TGTGCCAGCAGTTTTACCCGGGAGCAGTTCTTC
TRBD1	TRBJ1-2	TRBV29-1	NA	CSVEDRVAGGYTF	TGCAGCGTTGAGGACAGGGTGGCGGGTGGCTACACCTTC
TRBD2	TRBJ2-1	TRBV29-1	NA	CSVWTSVHNEQFF	TGCAGCGTTTGGACTAGCGTTCACAATGAGCAGTTCTTC
NA	TRBJ2-7	TRBV21-1	NA	CASSLNRVFEQYF	TGTGCCAGCAGCTTAAACAGGGTGTTCGAGCAGTACTTC
TRBD1	TRBJ1-3	TRBV7-9	once	CASSTRTGEGGNTIYF	TGTGCCAGCAGCACCAGGACAGGGGAAGGTGGAAACACCATATATTTT
NA	TRBJ2-6	TRBV6-5	NA	CASGVLSGANVLTF	TGTGCCAGCGGAGTCTTGTCTGGGGCCAACGTCCTGACTTTC
NA	TRBJ1-4	TRBV15	NA	CATSLGGTNEKLFF	TGTGCCACCAGTCTCGGGGGAACTAATGAAAAACTGTTTTTT